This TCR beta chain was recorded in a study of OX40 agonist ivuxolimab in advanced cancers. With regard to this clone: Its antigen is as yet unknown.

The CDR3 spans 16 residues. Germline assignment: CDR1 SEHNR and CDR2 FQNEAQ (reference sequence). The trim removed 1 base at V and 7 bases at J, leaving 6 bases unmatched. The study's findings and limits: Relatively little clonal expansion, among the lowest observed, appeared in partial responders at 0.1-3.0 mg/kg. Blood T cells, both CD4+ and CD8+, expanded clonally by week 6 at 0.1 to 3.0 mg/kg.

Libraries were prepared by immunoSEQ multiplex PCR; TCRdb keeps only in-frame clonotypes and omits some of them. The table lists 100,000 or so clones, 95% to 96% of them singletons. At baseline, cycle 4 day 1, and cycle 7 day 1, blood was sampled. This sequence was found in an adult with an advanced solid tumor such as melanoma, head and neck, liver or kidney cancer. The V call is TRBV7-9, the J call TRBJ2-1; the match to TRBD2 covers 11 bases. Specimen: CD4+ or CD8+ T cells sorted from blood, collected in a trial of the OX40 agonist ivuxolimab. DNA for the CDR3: TGTGCCAGCAGCTTAGGACTAGCGGGGAACGGTAATGAGCAGTTCTTC. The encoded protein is CASSLGLAGNGNEQFF. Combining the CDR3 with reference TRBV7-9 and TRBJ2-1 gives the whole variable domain DTGVSQNPRHKITKRGQNVTFRCDPISEHNRLYWYRQTLGQGPEFLTYFQNEAQLEKSRLLSDRFSAERPKGSFSTLEIQRTEQGDSAMYLCASSLGLAGNGNEQFFGPGTRLTVL.